This T cell receptor (beta chain) was identified during a study of shared clonotypes between healthy human individuals. The wider study: A couple of women and a few men aged 18 to 49 served as donors.

Every donor was a Caucasian adult from Nashville, Tennessee. A note on this clone: Its antigen remains unknown.

CDR1 is SQVTM and CDR2 is ANQGSEA in the germline V gene. This CDR3 spans 11 amino acids. V lost 7 bases, J lost 7 bases, and 11 bases lay in between. General observations from the study: Enrolling few donors narrowed the genetic and exposure-history diversity that was represented.

Deep-level assay runs were performed. TCRdb's copy holds only in-frame clones and misses some; the assay was immunoSEQ multiplex PCR. The data hold hundreds of thousands of clones, with roughly 83% observed a single time. J is TRBJ2-1 and V is TRBV29-1, with D possibly being TRBD2 (6 bases). Sequenced sample: PBMCs. The clonotype originates from a woman aged 40 to 49 in good health. Some clones in this sample may be carry-over from other donors' samples. For the CDR3, the DNA is TGCAGCGGCGGGGTTCAGAATGAGCAGTTCTTC. It specifies CSGGVQNEQFF.